This T cell receptor (beta chain) emerged from a study of graft-versus-host responses after intestinal transplantation. TCRdb keeps only in-frame clones here, not all; method: immunoSEQ multiplex PCR. The sample consists of roughly 99,000 clones, roughly 87% of them appearing once. The V and J ends lost 2 bases and 5 bases, in that order; junction bases with no gene match: 8. In germline, CDR1 is SGHKS, CDR2 YYEKEE (reference sequence). The CDR3 covers 16 residues. As concerns this clone: Its antigen is unidentified.

Study-wide points: Patients who carried graft-donor T cell macrochimerism also had high graft-versus-host to host-versus-graft clonal ratios in their allografts.

The chain combines TRBV5-5 with TRBJ2-2; 8 nucleotides agree with TRBD1. The clonotype was recovered from a human donor who was the organ donor for an intestinal transplant. The sequencing used unstimulated CD4+ T cells sorted from spleen or lymph node cells, collected before transplant. In DNA form, the CDR3 reads TGTGCCAGCAGCTTACTCAGGGGGCGCGAAACCGGGGAGCTGTTTTTT. It yields the protein CASSLLRGRETGELFF.